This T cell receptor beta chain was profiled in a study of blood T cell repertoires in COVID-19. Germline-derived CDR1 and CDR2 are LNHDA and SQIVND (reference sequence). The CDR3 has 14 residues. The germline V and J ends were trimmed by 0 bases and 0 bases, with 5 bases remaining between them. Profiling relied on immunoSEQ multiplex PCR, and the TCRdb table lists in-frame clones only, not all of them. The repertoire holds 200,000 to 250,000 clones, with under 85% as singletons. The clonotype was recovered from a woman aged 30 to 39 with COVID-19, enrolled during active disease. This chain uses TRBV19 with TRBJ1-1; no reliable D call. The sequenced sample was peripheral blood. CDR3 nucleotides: TGTGCCAGTAGTATAGAAGCTATGAACACTGAAGCTTTCTTT. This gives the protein CASSIEAMNTEAFF.